A selection of T cell receptor beta chains follows, all from one sample in a study of beta chain features in type 1 diabetes. Produced via immunoSEQ multiplex PCR; TCRdb's table is partial and in-frame only. The sample consists of about 28,000 clones, less than 65% of them appearing once. Source material: Tregs from blood. These receptors were taken from a woman in her thirties with type 1 diabetes. The CDR3 runs from the conserved cysteine through the conserved F or W. Fields, in order: D gene, V gene, J gene, clone size, CDR3 DNA, CDR3 protein. D genes are given only for firm matches. Size is stated for part of the rows, as once, few or many counts, or as a class when the clone is expanded.

d_call: NA
v_call: TRBV28
j_call: TRBJ1-2
clone_size: NA
cdr3_nt: TGTGCCAGCAATCCCGTCGACGGACTTTACTATGGCTACACCTTC
cdr3_aa: CASNPVDGLYYGYTF

d_call: TRBD2
v_call: TRBV4-1
j_call: TRBJ2-1
clone_size: NA
cdr3_nt: TGCGCCAGCAGCCAAGGGGAGGGCCCCTACAATGAGCAGTTCTTC
cdr3_aa: CASSQGEGPYNEQFF

d_call: TRBD2
v_call: TRBV4-2
j_call: TRBJ2-3
clone_size: NA
cdr3_nt: TGTGCCAGCAGCCCACCGGGACGCCTAGCGGGAGGGGGCACAGATACGCAGTATTTT
cdr3_aa: CASSPPGRLAGGGTDTQYF

d_call: TRBD2
v_call: TRBV9
j_call: TRBJ2-1
clone_size: few
cdr3_nt: TGTGCCAGCAGCACCCTAGCGGTTCGGGGGAATGAGCAGTTCTTC
cdr3_aa: CASSTLAVRGNEQFF

d_call: NA
v_call: TRBV7-2
j_call: TRBJ2-1
clone_size: few
cdr3_nt: TGTGCCAGCAGCCCCAGGGCTGGCGGGAACAATGAGCAGTTCTTC
cdr3_aa: CASSPRAGGNNEQFF

d_call: TRBD1
v_call: TRBV6-1
j_call: TRBJ1-2
clone_size: NA
cdr3_nt: TGTGCCAGCAGTGCGGACAGGGATCGTGCTGGCTACACCTTC
cdr3_aa: CASSADRDRAGYTF

d_call: NA
v_call: TRBV7-9
j_call: TRBJ2-3
clone_size: NA
cdr3_nt: TGTGCCAGCAGCTTAGGAGTTCGTAGAACAGACCCGAATACGCAGTATTTT
cdr3_aa: CASSLGVRRTDPNTQYF

d_call: NA
v_call: TRBV27
j_call: TRBJ1-3
clone_size: NA
cdr3_nt: TGTGCCAGCAGTTTACGGGCAGGGTTTGGAAACACCATATATTTT
cdr3_aa: CASSLRAGFGNTIYF

d_call: NA
v_call: TRBV29-1
j_call: TRBJ2-3
clone_size: NA
cdr3_nt: TGCAGCGTTTCCGGCGGGACAGATACGCAGTATTTT
cdr3_aa: CSVSGGTDTQYF

d_call: NA
v_call: TRBV21-1
j_call: TRBJ2-7
clone_size: NA
cdr3_nt: TGTGCCAGCAGCCGGTTGGAGCGGGAGCCCTACGAGCAGTACTTC
cdr3_aa: CASSRLEREPYEQYF

d_call: NA
v_call: TRBV7-3
j_call: TRBJ2-3
clone_size: few
cdr3_nt: TGTGCCAGCAGTTTTGGAGTGGCAGATACGCAGTATTTT
cdr3_aa: CASSFGVADTQYF

d_call: NA
v_call: TRBV2
j_call: TRBJ1-1
clone_size: NA
cdr3_nt: TGTGCCAGCAGGCCCGAATCGGGAGGCACTGAAGCTTTCTTT
cdr3_aa: CASRPESGGTEAFF

d_call: NA
v_call: TRBV19
j_call: TRBJ2-7
clone_size: NA
cdr3_nt: TGTGCCAGTAGTATAATCTATGAGGGAACCGACGAGCAGTACTTC
cdr3_aa: CASSIIYEGTDEQYF

d_call: NA
v_call: TRBV28
j_call: TRBJ1-1
clone_size: NA
cdr3_nt: TGTGCCAGCAGTCCGGGGGGCAGGACTGAAGCTTTCTTT
cdr3_aa: CASSPGGRTEAFF

d_call: TRBD2
v_call: TRBV29-1
j_call: TRBJ2-1
clone_size: NA
cdr3_nt: TGCAGCGTTGAGGGGGGGAGGGCCCTCGACAATGAGCAGTTCTTC
cdr3_aa: CSVEGGRALDNEQFF

d_call: NA
v_call: TRBV5-1
j_call: TRBJ2-5
clone_size: NA
cdr3_nt: TGCGCCAGCAGCTTGGGCGGGGCAGATCAAGAGACCCAGTACTTC
cdr3_aa: CASSLGGADQETQYF

d_call: NA
v_call: TRBV6-1
j_call: TRBJ2-7
clone_size: NA
cdr3_nt: TGTGCCAGCAGCCACATCTCCGAGCAGTACTTC
cdr3_aa: CASSHISEQYF

d_call: NA
v_call: TRBV5-1
j_call: TRBJ2-7
clone_size: NA
cdr3_nt: TGCGCCAGCAGCTTCGGAGCGGGTCCGGGATCCGAGCAGTACTTC
cdr3_aa: CASSFGAGPGSEQYF

d_call: NA
v_call: TRBV7-8
j_call: TRBJ2-5
clone_size: NA
cdr3_nt: TGTGCCAGCAGCTTAGCTCGGGAAGAGACCCAGTACTTC
cdr3_aa: CASSLAREETQYF

d_call: NA
v_call: TRBV21-1
j_call: TRBJ2-1
clone_size: few
cdr3_nt: TGTGCCAGCAGCCCGGGGGGCGGTCACTACAATGAGCAGTTCTTC
cdr3_aa: CASSPGGGHYNEQFF

d_call: TRBD1
v_call: TRBV15
j_call: TRBJ2-4
clone_size: NA
cdr3_nt: TGTGCCACCAGCGTCGGACAGGGGGCAGGCATTCAGTACTTC
cdr3_aa: CATSVGQGAGIQYF

d_call: TRBD2
v_call: TRBV7-3
j_call: TRBJ2-1
clone_size: NA
cdr3_nt: TGTGCCAGCAGCTTAAGCGGCGGCGGGAGAGGGGTCCCGATCTACAATGAGCAGTTCTTC
cdr3_aa: CASSLSGGGRGVPIYNEQFF

d_call: TRBD1
v_call: TRBV5-4
j_call: TRBJ1-6
clone_size: NA
cdr3_nt: TGTGCCAGCAGCCCCGACAGGGATTCACCCCTCCACTTT
cdr3_aa: CASSPDRDSPLHF

d_call: TRBD2
v_call: TRBV10-3
j_call: TRBJ2-7
clone_size: NA
cdr3_nt: TGTGCCATCAGTGGAACCGGGACTAGCGGGAGGGGCAACGAGCAGTACTTC
cdr3_aa: CAISGTGTSGRGNEQYF

d_call: NA
v_call: TRBV30
j_call: TRBJ1-2
clone_size: NA
cdr3_nt: TGTGCCTGGGCCACGCAGGGGAACTATGGCTACACCTTC
cdr3_aa: CAWATQGNYGYTF

d_call: NA
v_call: TRBV5-1
j_call: TRBJ2-4
clone_size: NA
cdr3_nt: TGCGCCAGCGCCGGGGAGGAAGAAAACATTCAGTACTTC
cdr3_aa: CASAGEEENIQYF

d_call: TRBD2
v_call: TRBV18
j_call: TRBJ2-1
clone_size: NA
cdr3_nt: TGTGCCAGCTCACCACCGGGGACTAATTACAATGAGCAGTTCTTC
cdr3_aa: CASSPPGTNYNEQFF

d_call: TRBD2
v_call: TRBV28
j_call: TRBJ2-7
clone_size: NA
cdr3_nt: TGTGCCAGCAGTTTCCCGGGAGGGTCCTACGAGCAGTACTTC
cdr3_aa: CASSFPGGSYEQYF

d_call: TRBD2
v_call: TRBV7-3
j_call: TRBJ2-3
clone_size: once
cdr3_nt: TGTGCCAGCAGTCCACTAGCGGGAGGCCACGGTGCTACGCAGTATTTT
cdr3_aa: CASSPLAGGHGATQYF

d_call: NA
v_call: TRBV7-9
j_call: TRBJ1-1
clone_size: NA
cdr3_nt: TGTGCCAGCAGCACCCGGACGCGAGGGACTGAAGCTTTCTTT
cdr3_aa: CASSTRTRGTEAFF

d_call: TRBD2
v_call: TRBV4-1
j_call: TRBJ2-7
clone_size: NA
cdr3_nt: TGCGCCAGCAGAATTACTCCGGGACTAGGTAGCTACGAGCAGTACTTC
cdr3_aa: CASRITPGLGSYEQYF

d_call: TRBD1
v_call: TRBV6-4
j_call: TRBJ2-7
clone_size: NA
cdr3_nt: TGTGCCAGCAGTAACTTGCATCTGGACAGGGGGAACGAGCAGTACTTC
cdr3_aa: CASSNLHLDRGNEQYF

d_call: NA
v_call: TRBV7-2
j_call: TRBJ2-7
clone_size: NA
cdr3_nt: TGTGCCAGCAGCTTAAGCCGACACTCCTACGAGCAGTACTTC
cdr3_aa: CASSLSRHSYEQYF

d_call: NA
v_call: TRBV2
j_call: TRBJ2-5
clone_size: NA
cdr3_nt: TGTGCCAGCACGAGGGGGAGTCGGGAGACCCAGTACTTC
cdr3_aa: CASTRGSRETQYF

d_call: NA
v_call: TRBV7-2
j_call: TRBJ2-5
clone_size: few
cdr3_nt: TGTGCCAGCAGCTTGGCAACCCCTCCCCAGTACTTC
cdr3_aa: CASSLATPPQYF

d_call: NA
v_call: TRBV6-4
j_call: TRBJ2-2
clone_size: NA
cdr3_nt: TGTGCCAGCAGCGCTAGTATGAACACCGGGGAGCTGTTTTTT
cdr3_aa: CASSASMNTGELFF

d_call: TRBD1
v_call: TRBV2
j_call: TRBJ1-2
clone_size: NA
cdr3_nt: TGTGCCAGCAGTTACGGGACAGGGGGCGGCTACACCTTC
cdr3_aa: CASSYGTGGGYTF

d_call: NA
v_call: TRBV5-1
j_call: TRBJ2-4
clone_size: NA
cdr3_nt: TGCGCCAGCAGCTTGGGACAGGCTCAAGCCAAAAACATTCAGTACTTC
cdr3_aa: CASSLGQAQAKNIQYF

d_call: NA
v_call: TRBV10-3
j_call: TRBJ2-1
clone_size: NA
cdr3_nt: TGTGCCATCAGTGAAACTATTAGGAATGAGCAGTTCTTC
cdr3_aa: CAISETIRNEQFF

d_call: NA
v_call: TRBV5-1
j_call: TRBJ2-3
clone_size: few
cdr3_nt: TGCGCCAGCAGCTTGGGGTCCGGGAAGGGGGCAGATACGCAGTATTTT
cdr3_aa: CASSLGSGKGADTQYF

d_call: NA
v_call: TRBV25-1
j_call: TRBJ1-1
clone_size: NA
cdr3_nt: TGTGCCAGCAGTGGTCGGCGAGGCACTGAAGCTTTCTTT
cdr3_aa: CASSGRRGTEAFF

d_call: NA
v_call: TRBV5-1
j_call: TRBJ2-1
clone_size: NA
cdr3_nt: TGCGCCAGCAGCTTGGGCCAGGTTCACTCCTACAATGAGCAGTTCTTC
cdr3_aa: CASSLGQVHSYNEQFF

d_call: TRBD1
v_call: TRBV11-1
j_call: TRBJ2-5
clone_size: NA
cdr3_nt: TGTGCCAGCAGCTTTGCCGACAGGGGGCAAGAGACCCAGTACTTC
cdr3_aa: CASSFADRGQETQYF

d_call: NA
v_call: TRBV13
j_call: TRBJ2-3
clone_size: NA
cdr3_nt: TGTGCCAGCACCTATTGGGCCTCTAGCACAGATACGCAGTATTTT
cdr3_aa: CASTYWASSTDTQYF

d_call: NA
v_call: TRBV30
j_call: TRBJ1-1
clone_size: NA
cdr3_nt: TGTGCCTGGAGTGTACAGGGGAACACTGAAGCTTTCTTT
cdr3_aa: CAWSVQGNTEAFF

d_call: NA
v_call: TRBV19
j_call: TRBJ1-1
clone_size: NA
cdr3_nt: TGTGCCAGTAGGGACTCAGCAGTAATACAAGCTTTCTTT
cdr3_aa: CASRDSAVIQAFF

d_call: NA
v_call: TRBV4-1
j_call: TRBJ2-7
clone_size: NA
cdr3_nt: TGCGCCAGCAGCCTACACCAGAGGTCCGACGAGCAGTACTTC
cdr3_aa: CASSLHQRSDEQYF

d_call: TRBD1
v_call: TRBV2
j_call: TRBJ2-1
clone_size: once
cdr3_nt: TGTGCCAGCAGTGCACAGGGGGCGTCCTACAATGAGCAGTTCTTC
cdr3_aa: CASSAQGASYNEQFF

d_call: TRBD1
v_call: TRBV6-1
j_call: TRBJ1-1
clone_size: NA
cdr3_nt: TGTGCCAGCAGTGAAGCGGCGGACAGGGTTGGGACTGAAGCTTTCTTT
cdr3_aa: CASSEAADRVGTEAFF